These T cell receptor beta chains were read from a single sample in a study of T cell responses to AZD1222 COVID-19 vaccine. Using immunoSEQ multiplex PCR, the repertoire was profiled, and TCRdb retains in-frame clones only, with some absent. The data show tens of thousands of clones, with around nine tenths seen just once and under 25% held by the top ten. Sequences were derived from peripheral blood, sampled on day 0 of AZD1222 vaccination. These TCRs come from an adult in good health. Each CDR3 is given with its conserved first and last residue. A D gene is named only where the DNA matches it firmly. Clone size is given for some rows only: seen once, a few or many times, or a class if the clone is expanded.

CDR3 DNA: TGTGCCAGAAGCTTGTTGGGGACTAGCGGGGGGGTTTACGAGCAGTACTTC
CDR3 protein: CARSLLGTSGGVYEQYF
J gene: TRBJ2-7
V gene: TRBV5-3
clone size: .
D gene: TRBD2

CDR3 DNA: TGTGCCAGCAGCTCCTCATTAGGGCAGTACTTC
CDR3 protein: CASSSSLGQYF
J gene: TRBJ2-7
V gene: TRBV5-6
clone size: once
D gene: .

CDR3 DNA: TGTGCCAGCAGTCCGTCCTCCGGGAATTTGGAGCAGTTCTTC
CDR3 protein: CASSPSSGNLEQFF
J gene: TRBJ2-1
V gene: TRBV6-4
clone size: .
D gene: .

CDR3 DNA: TGTGCCAGCAGAGTAGGGGGAGCTAATGAAAAACTGTTTTTT
CDR3 protein: CASRVGGANEKLFF
J gene: TRBJ1-4
V gene: TRBV2
clone size: few
D gene: .

CDR3 DNA: TGTGCCACCAGCAGAGATGTTGTCGGTGGCACAGATACGCAGTATTTT
CDR3 protein: CATSRDVVGGTDTQYF
J gene: TRBJ2-3
V gene: TRBV15
clone size: .
D gene: .

CDR3 DNA: TGTGCCAGCAGCCGGCAGGGGGCCTACAATGAGCAGTTCTTC
CDR3 protein: CASSRQGAYNEQFF
J gene: TRBJ2-1
V gene: TRBV7-3
clone size: .
D gene: TRBD1

CDR3 DNA: TGTGCCAGCAGCCCTTGGACAGGGGATAGCGCAGATACGCAGTATTTT
CDR3 protein: CASSPWTGDSADTQYF
J gene: TRBJ2-3
V gene: TRBV3-1/TRBV3-2
clone size: .
D gene: TRBD1

CDR3 DNA: TGTGCCAGAAGCAGACGGGGGGAGTTCTTC
CDR3 protein: CARSRRGEFF
J gene: TRBJ2-1
V gene: TRBV5-3
clone size: .
D gene: TRBD2

CDR3 DNA: TGTGCCAGCAGCAGAACAGGGAGAATGTCAGCTGAAGCTTTCTTT
CDR3 protein: CASSRTGRMSAEAFF
J gene: TRBJ1-1
V gene: TRBV7-2
clone size: .
D gene: .

CDR3 DNA: TGTGCCAGCAGACCTGGGACAGGGACAATGAACACTGAAGCTTTCTTT
CDR3 protein: CASRPGTGTMNTEAFF
J gene: TRBJ1-1
V gene: TRBV6-2/TRBV6-3
clone size: .
D gene: TRBD1

CDR3 DNA: TGTGCCAGCAGCTTAGCGTCGGCTCGGGAAAAACTGTTTTTT
CDR3 protein: CASSLASAREKLFF
J gene: TRBJ1-4
V gene: TRBV7-2
clone size: once
D gene: .

CDR3 DNA: TGTGCCAGCAGTCTAACCGGGGGGAATCCCTACAATGAGCAGTTCTTC
CDR3 protein: CASSLTGGNPYNEQFF
J gene: TRBJ2-1
V gene: TRBV6-2/TRBV6-3
clone size: .
D gene: TRBD2

CDR3 DNA: TGTGCCAGCAGTTTCGGCAGGGGGCAACGGGAGACCCAGTACTTC
CDR3 protein: CASSFGRGQRETQYF
J gene: TRBJ2-5
V gene: TRBV27
clone size: once
D gene: TRBD1

CDR3 DNA: TGTGCCAGCAGGACCAGGGGACACGAGCAGTACTTC
CDR3 protein: CASRTRGHEQYF
J gene: TRBJ2-7
V gene: TRBV6-6
clone size: few
D gene: .

CDR3 DNA: TGTGCCAGCAGCCAGGGATTGGTTGCCTACAATGAGCAGTTCTTC
CDR3 protein: CASSQGLVAYNEQFF
J gene: TRBJ2-1
V gene: TRBV3-1/TRBV3-2
clone size: .
D gene: .

CDR3 DNA: TGCGCCAGCAGCCAGGGGACACGGGGTCGGCAGCCCCAGCATTTT
CDR3 protein: CASSQGTRGRQPQHF
J gene: TRBJ1-5
V gene: TRBV4-3
clone size: once
D gene: .

CDR3 DNA: TGTGCCAGCAGCCCCCCCCTAGCGGCGAACACCGGGGAGCTGTTTTTT
CDR3 protein: CASSPPLAANTGELFF
J gene: TRBJ2-2
V gene: TRBV3-1/TRBV3-2
clone size: .
D gene: TRBD2

CDR3 DNA: TGTGCCAGTAGCCGGGACAGGGGGCACGATGAGCAGTTCTTC
CDR3 protein: CASSRDRGHDEQFF
J gene: TRBJ2-1
V gene: TRBV6-5
clone size: .
D gene: TRBD1

CDR3 DNA: TGTGCCAGCAGCCAAGAACTCGGCCGGGACATCAATGCCCAGCATTTT
CDR3 protein: CASSQELGRDINAQHF
J gene: TRBJ1-5
V gene: TRBV4-2
clone size: .
D gene: .

CDR3 DNA: TGTGCCAGCAGCCCATTAGCGGGGGGCGCAAATGAGCAGTTCTTC
CDR3 protein: CASSPLAGGANEQFF
J gene: TRBJ2-1
V gene: TRBV7-3
clone size: .
D gene: TRBD2

CDR3 DNA: TGTGCCAGCAGCATTACCAATCAGCCCCAGCATTTT
CDR3 protein: CASSITNQPQHF
J gene: TRBJ1-5
V gene: TRBV7-2
clone size: .
D gene: .

CDR3 DNA: TGTGCCAGCAATGGGGGTGGTTCAAAGGGGACTTTCTTT
CDR3 protein: CASNGGGSKGTFF
J gene: TRBJ1-1
V gene: TRBV28
clone size: .
D gene: .

CDR3 DNA: TGTGCCAGCAGTTACCCAAGCTCCTACGAGCAGTACTTC
CDR3 protein: CASSYPSSYEQYF
J gene: TRBJ2-7
V gene: TRBV6-6
clone size: few
D gene: .

CDR3 DNA: TGCGCCAGCAGCCCCCGAACAGTGGCCTCGAACACTGAAGCTTTCTTT
CDR3 protein: CASSPRTVASNTEAFF
J gene: TRBJ1-1
V gene: TRBV5-1
clone size: medium-sized
D gene: .

CDR3 DNA: TGTGCCAGCAGCCAGACAGGGGGCGCATCTGAAGCTTTCTTT
CDR3 protein: CASSQTGGASEAFF
J gene: TRBJ1-1
V gene: TRBV7-3
clone size: .
D gene: TRBD1

CDR3 DNA: TGTACCATCAGTGATCCCCTAAGCGGGGGGGTCGTCACCGGGGAGCTGTTTTTT
CDR3 protein: CTISDPLSGGVVTGELFF
J gene: TRBJ2-2
V gene: TRBV10-3
clone size: .
D gene: TRBD2

CDR3 DNA: TGTGCCAGCAGCTTAGAGCCCAGGCAGACCCAGTACTTC
CDR3 protein: CASSLEPRQTQYF
J gene: TRBJ2-5
V gene: TRBV11-2
clone size: .
D gene: .

CDR3 DNA: TGTGCCAGCAGTGAAAGGACAGGGTACACCGGGGAGCTGTTTTTT
CDR3 protein: CASSERTGYTGELFF
J gene: TRBJ2-2
V gene: TRBV2
clone size: .
D gene: TRBD1

CDR3 DNA: TGTGCCAGCAGTATAGCGGGCCGAGGGGAGACCCAGTACTTC
CDR3 protein: CASSIAGRGETQYF
J gene: TRBJ2-5
V gene: TRBV2
clone size: .
D gene: TRBD2

CDR3 DNA: TGTGCCAGCGGGTTCACTGAAGCTTTCTTT
CDR3 protein: CASGFTEAFF
J gene: TRBJ1-1
V gene: TRBV6-5
clone size: once
D gene: .

CDR3 DNA: TGTGCCAGCAGCGATACAGGGTTCTACGAGCAGTACTTC
CDR3 protein: CASSDTGFYEQYF
J gene: TRBJ2-7
V gene: TRBV3-1/TRBV3-2
clone size: .
D gene: .

CDR3 DNA: TGCGCCAGCAGCTTGGAGATGGGGGCGGCGGCTGAAGCTTTCTTT
CDR3 protein: CASSLEMGAAAEAFF
J gene: TRBJ1-1
V gene: TRBV5-1
clone size: .
D gene: .

CDR3 DNA: TGTGCCAGCTCCAAGGCACGGGCTAGCTCCTACGAGCAGTACTTC
CDR3 protein: CASSKARASSYEQYF
J gene: TRBJ2-7
V gene: TRBV18
clone size: .
D gene: .

CDR3 DNA: TGCGCCAGCAGCTTCCGGGGGGAGGGCTACAATGAGCAGTTCTTC
CDR3 protein: CASSFRGEGYNEQFF
J gene: TRBJ2-1
V gene: TRBV5-1
clone size: .
D gene: TRBD2

CDR3 DNA: TGTGCCACCAGCAGAGATCTAGGCACAGATACGCAGTATTTT
CDR3 protein: CATSRDLGTDTQYF
J gene: TRBJ2-3
V gene: TRBV15
clone size: .
D gene: .

CDR3 DNA: TGTGCCAGCAGCACAAGGGGTTCGAATTCACCCCTCCACTTT
CDR3 protein: CASSTRGSNSPLHF
J gene: TRBJ1-6
V gene: TRBV7-2
clone size: .
D gene: .

CDR3 DNA: TGTGCCAGCAGCTTAAGTCCGTCGGGGGCTGCTTTCTTT
CDR3 protein: CASSLSPSGAAFF
J gene: TRBJ1-1
V gene: TRBV7-3
clone size: .
D gene: .

CDR3 DNA: TGTGCCAGCCGTTTGGAGCGGGGTAAAGCTTTCTTT
CDR3 protein: CASRLERGKAFF
J gene: TRBJ1-1
V gene: TRBV2
clone size: .
D gene: .

CDR3 DNA: TGCGCCAGCAGCTTCCCCGGCGAGCTCTACGAGCAGTACTTC
CDR3 protein: CASSFPGELYEQYF
J gene: TRBJ2-7
V gene: TRBV5-1
clone size: .
D gene: .

CDR3 DNA: TGTGCCAGCAGTTTAGGATACAATGAGCAGTTCTTC
CDR3 protein: CASSLGYNEQFF
J gene: TRBJ2-1
V gene: TRBV12-3/TRBV12-4
clone size: .
D gene: .

CDR3 DNA: TGTGCCAGTAGTATAGTGCGGAGTCCTGGGGCCAACGTCCTGACTTTC
CDR3 protein: CASSIVRSPGANVLTF
J gene: TRBJ2-6
V gene: TRBV19
clone size: .
D gene: .

CDR3 DNA: TGTGCCACCAGCCCGAAGGGGGGAACGAGCTCCTATAATTCACCCCTCCACTTT
CDR3 protein: CATSPKGGTSSYNSPLHF
J gene: TRBJ1-6
V gene: TRBV15
clone size: .
D gene: .

CDR3 DNA: TGTGCCAGCAATGGGGACAGGGGGAATACTGAAGCTTTCTTT
CDR3 protein: CASNGDRGNTEAFF
J gene: TRBJ1-1
V gene: TRBV28
clone size: .
D gene: TRBD1

CDR3 DNA: TGCGCCAGCACTGCCCTGGGAGGGGTTATCCCTCGTAGCAATCAGCCCCAGCATTTT
CDR3 protein: CASTALGGVIPRSNQPQHF
J gene: TRBJ1-5
V gene: TRBV10-1
clone size: once
D gene: .

CDR3 DNA: TGTGCCAGCAGCCAAGGGCCGGGATCCTACGAGCAGTACTTC
CDR3 protein: CASSQGPGSYEQYF
J gene: TRBJ2-7
V gene: TRBV14
clone size: .
D gene: .

CDR3 DNA: TGTGCCAGTAGTATCGCTAGCGGCGGAGGTAATGAGCAGTTCTTC
CDR3 protein: CASSIASGGGNEQFF
J gene: TRBJ2-1
V gene: TRBV19
clone size: .
D gene: TRBD2

CDR3 DNA: TGTGCCAGCAGCCAATACCACGGGGGGGCCGACAATGAGCAGTTCTTC
CDR3 protein: CASSQYHGGADNEQFF
J gene: TRBJ2-1
V gene: TRBV7-3
clone size: .
D gene: TRBD2

CDR3 DNA: TGTGCCAGCAGCCCTTACGGCAGACCGGGACTAGCGTTAAATGAGCAGTTCTTC
CDR3 protein: CASSPYGRPGLALNEQFF
J gene: TRBJ2-1
V gene: TRBV5-6
clone size: .
D gene: TRBD2

CDR3 DNA: TGTGCCAGCAGTTTGCTAGCGGGGGACACAGATACGCAGTATTTT
CDR3 protein: CASSLLAGDTDTQYF
J gene: TRBJ2-3
V gene: TRBV6-5
clone size: .
D gene: TRBD2

CDR3 DNA: TGTGCCAGCAGCTTGGTCCAGGGAACGGGACAGGGCTCTGGAAACACCATATATTTT
CDR3 protein: CASSLVQGTGQGSGNTIYF
J gene: TRBJ1-3
V gene: TRBV5-6
clone size: .
D gene: TRBD1

CDR3 DNA: TGCGCCAGCAGCCAACAGGGGTTGGGGTCCTACGAGCAGTACTTC
CDR3 protein: CASSQQGLGSYEQYF
J gene: TRBJ2-7
V gene: TRBV4-3
clone size: .
D gene: .

CDR3 DNA: TGTGCCAGCAGCTTAGTTCACAATGAGCAGTTCTTC
CDR3 protein: CASSLVHNEQFF
J gene: TRBJ2-1
V gene: TRBV7-6
clone size: .
D gene: .

CDR3 DNA: TGTGCCAGTACCCCCCCGGGCAGGAGCAATCAGCCCCAGCATTTT
CDR3 protein: CASTPPGRSNQPQHF
J gene: TRBJ1-5
V gene: TRBV19
clone size: .
D gene: .

CDR3 DNA: TGTGCCAGCAGTGGCGCGGGGGGGCGCAATGAGCAGTTCTTC
CDR3 protein: CASSGAGGRNEQFF
J gene: TRBJ2-1
V gene: TRBV6-4
clone size: .
D gene: TRBD2

CDR3 DNA: TGTGCCAGCACGGACGGGAATAGCAATCAGCCCCAGCATTTT
CDR3 protein: CASTDGNSNQPQHF
J gene: TRBJ1-5
V gene: TRBV6-5
clone size: .
D gene: .

CDR3 DNA: TGTGCCAGCAGCTTGACAGGGGGCCTGGGCTACACCTTC
CDR3 protein: CASSLTGGLGYTF
J gene: TRBJ1-2
V gene: TRBV5-6
clone size: .
D gene: TRBD1

CDR3 DNA: TGTGCCAGCAGCCCCGGCAGGGGTGACACAGATACGCAGTATTTT
CDR3 protein: CASSPGRGDTDTQYF
J gene: TRBJ2-3
V gene: TRBV4-2
clone size: .
D gene: .

CDR3 DNA: TGTGCCAGCAGCCCTGGACAGGGTTTGGCCTACGAGCAGTACTTC
CDR3 protein: CASSPGQGLAYEQYF
J gene: TRBJ2-7
V gene: TRBV9
clone size: once
D gene: TRBD1

CDR3 DNA: TGTGCCACCAGTGATTCCGCCGGGACTAGACGCCACGAGCAGTACTTC
CDR3 protein: CATSDSAGTRRHEQYF
J gene: TRBJ2-7
V gene: TRBV24-1
clone size: .
D gene: TRBD2

CDR3 DNA: TGTGCCATCTGGACAGGGCCTCCCTACGAGCAGTACTTC
CDR3 protein: CAIWTGPPYEQYF
J gene: TRBJ2-7
V gene: TRBV10-3
clone size: .
D gene: TRBD1